This TCR beta chain stems from a study of blood T cell repertoires in COVID-19. Study information: The study drew acute and convalescent COVID-19 samples from the United States, Italy and Spain. From T cells, B-cell-depleted T cells, or PBMCs came the material, which was cDNA or gDNA.

Per the authors' pipeline: Reference gene primer amplification gave estimated nucleated cell counts. Generated by immunoSEQ multiplex PCR, the TCRdb table keeps only in-frame clones and is missing some. The V and J calls and the clone size are those of that table, but D and trimming were determined from the DNA. The sample consists of 200,000 to 250,000 clones, roughly four fifths of them appearing once. The receptor's source is a woman aged 45-60 years with acute or convalescent COVID-19. Sequencing was done on a sample of peripheral blood.

The CDR3 coding sequence is TGCGCCAGCAGCCAAGAAGGACAGGGAAACTCCTACGAGCAGTACTTC. Its protein product is CASSQEGQGNSYEQYF. V usage is TRBV4-1 and J usage is TRBJ2-7, with 8 bases fitting TRBD1. Germline lookup yields CDR1 MGHRA and CDR2 YSYEKL. V was pared by 0 bases and J by 0 bases, with 4 bases of the junction left unmatched. The CDR3 is 16 residues long.